A single sample gave rise to the 21 T cell receptor beta chains below, sequenced in a study of multiple sclerosis patients with progressive multifocal leukoencephalopathy. Time point of the sample: around eleven months of natalizumab therapy. The method was immunoSEQ multiplex PCR; TCRdb's version includes in-frame clones alone and lacks a portion of them. This sample has tens of thousands of clones, with 90% found just once. Sequencing was performed on PBMCs, taken from a patient treated with natalizumab. These receptors were collected from a human donor with multiple sclerosis.

The chain is built from TRBV6-6 and TRBJ2-3; a possible D gene is TRBD1 (6 bases). The germline V gene encodes CDR1 MNHNY and CDR2 SVGAGI (reference sequence). The CDR3 is 15 residues long. Trimming took 8 bases from V and 5 from J, leaving 20 bases between them. CDR3 protein: CASASSRTDIDTQYF. The CDR3 DNA reads as TGTGCCAGCGCTTCTTCCCGGACAGACATAGATACGCAGTATTTT.

As concerns this clone: The sample holds other DNA sequences that translate to the same CDR3. The chain is built from TRBV27 and TRBJ1-1; no reliable D call. The CDR3 covers 20 residues. The V gene's germline CDR1 is MNHEY and CDR2 SMNVEV (reference sequence). Trimming left V 2 bases short and J 5 bases short, with 30 bases between. The CDR3 region has the DNA TGTGCCAGCAGTTTACGACCTTTTTTGGGCAGGATGGAGATTGATACTGAAGCTTTCTTT. Residues: CASSLRPFLGRMEIDTEAFF.

This clone was counted once. The J gene is TRBJ1-1, the V gene TRBV7-7; unclear D gene. Per germline, CDR1 SSHAT and CDR2 FNYEAQ (reference sequence). The germline V and J ends were trimmed by 1 base and 3 bases, with 6 bases remaining between them. The CDR3 is 13 residues long. The CDR3 DNA reads TGTGCCAGCAGCTTAGACAGATACACTGAAGCTTTCTTT. This gives the protein CASSLDRYTEAFF.

The chain links TRBV19 to TRBJ2-7, with 9 bases identical to TRBD2. Germline CDR1 and CDR2: LNHDA and SQIVND (reference sequence). V was clipped by 3 bases and J by 4 bases; unmatched bases: 1. The CDR3 sequence is 13 residues long. Here the CDR3 DNA reads TGTGCCAGTAGTATGGGACTAGCATACGAGCAGTACTTC. Residues: CASSMGLAYEQYF.

J is TRBJ2-7 and V is TRBV29-1; D is possibly TRBD1 (6 bases). CDR3 length: 12 residues. The germline V gene has CDR1 SQVTM and CDR2 ANQGSEA. Deletions cut 4 bases from V and 5 bases from J, with 12 bases between. The chain's CDR3 is CSVGGQGHEQYF. The CDR3 nucleotides read TGCAGCGTTGGGGGGCAGGGCCACGAGCAGTACTTC.

This clone was recorded once. V gene TRBV6-5 combines with J gene TRBJ2-1; D not resolved. V was cut by 6 bases and J by 6 bases, with 12 bases left in between. The CDR3 length is 13 residues. Germline V gives CDR1 MNHEY, CDR2 SVGAGI. CDR3 sequence (DNA): TGTGCCAGCAGCCCCCGACGGGCCAATGAGCAGTTCTTC. It yields the protein CASSPRRANEQFF.

V usage is TRBV27 and J usage is TRBJ2-1; 8 nucleotides agree with TRBD1. V trimming: 5 bases; J trimming: 7 bases; junction bases outside the gene matches: 1. Germline-derived CDR1 and CDR2 are MNHEY and SMNVEV (reference sequence). There are 12 residues in the CDR3. CDR3 sequence: CASSHRGNEQFF. DNA for the CDR3: TGTGCCAGCAGTCACAGGGGGAATGAGCAGTTCTTC.

This chain's CDR3 is CASSLEGGGVYEQYF. The CDR3 DNA sequence: TGTGCCAGCAGCTTAGAGGGCGGGGGAGTCTACGAGCAGTACTTC. This chain joins TRBV11-3 and TRBJ2-7; 7 nucleotides line up with TRBD2. V was clipped by 0 bases and J by 3 bases; unmatched bases: 5. Germline CDR1 and CDR2: SGHNT and YENEEA. This CDR3 region has 15 residues.

This chain connects TRBV13 to TRBJ2-1; D is undetermined. V lost 1 base and J 4 bases, leaving 11 bases between the germline ends. This CDR3 has 15 residues. Germline-derived CDR1 and CDR2 are PRHDT and FYEKMQ (reference sequence). As DNA, the CDR3 is TGTGCCAGCAGCTTAGAAGGTTACGGATACAATGAGCAGTTCTTC. It encodes CASSLEGYGYNEQFF.

V gene TRBV2 combines with J gene TRBJ1-1, with no clear D. The CDR3 has 14 amino acids. V was clipped by 6 bases and J by 1 base, with 12 bases between them. Germline V gene data show CDR1 as SNHLY and CDR2 as FYNNEI. CDR3 in amino acids: CASRGGRGNTEAFF. The DNA of the CDR3 is TGTGCCAGCAGGGGAGGGCGAGGGAACACTGAAGCTTTCTTT. The full variable domain, in which reference TRBV2 and TRBJ1-1 provide the parts outside the CDR3, is EPEVTQTPSHQVTQMGQEVILRCVPISNHLYFYWYRQILGQKVEFLVSFYNNEISEKSEIFDDQFSVERPDGSNFTLKIRSTKLEDSAMYFCASRGGRGNTEAFFGQGTRLTVV.

CDR3 bases: TGTGCCAGCAGCTTAGCCGGACAGGGCGGTGGAAACACCATATATTTT. Translated, it gives CASSLAGQGGGNTIYF. This chain uses TRBV7-8 with TRBJ1-3; 8 bases align to TRBD1. The germline V gene encodes CDR1 SGHVS and CDR2 FQNEAQ. The CDR3 length is 16 residues. J gave up 3 bases and V 0 bases, and 4 bases lay outside the gene matches. The full variable domain, its missing parts supplied by reference TRBV7-8 and TRBJ1-3, is GAGVSQSPRYKVAKRGQDVALRCDPISGHVSLFWYQQALGQGPEFLTYFQNEAQLDKSGLPSDRFFAERPEGSVSTLKIQRTQQEDSAVYLCASSLAGQGGGNTIYFGEGSWLTVV.

This rearrangement joins TRBV7-3 to TRBJ1-2; 8 bases agree with TRBD1. Germline-derived CDR1 and CDR2 are SGHTA and FQGTGA. CDR3 length: 14 residues. V gave up 4 bases and J gave up 5 bases; unmatched junction bases: 6. The CDR3 protein is CASSSRRTGYGYTF. In DNA form, the CDR3 reads TGTGCCAGCAGCTCCCGCAGGACAGGGTATGGCTACACCTTC. The full variable domain, its missing parts supplied by reference TRBV7-3 and TRBJ1-2, is GAGVSQTPSNKVTEKGKYVELRCDPISGHTALYWYRQSLGQGPEFLIYFQGTGAADDSGLPNDRFFAVRPEGSVSTLKIQRTERGDSAVYLCASSSRRTGYGYTFGSGTRLTVV.

The CDR3 nucleotides read TGCAGCGTTGAACGGACGGGGAGGGACACTGAAGCTTTCTTT. It codes for CSVERTGRDTEAFF. The gene calls are TRBV29-1 and TRBJ1-1; D call uncertain. Trimming stripped 2 bases from V and 3 bases from J, with 13 bases between. Germline-derived CDR1 and CDR2 are SQVTM and ANQGSEA. This CDR3 has 14 amino acids.

The gene calls are TRBV5-1 and TRBJ2-2; 10 bases are a match to TRBD2. There are 15 residues in the CDR3. Germline trimming cut 1 base from V and 6 bases from J; bases unmatched to any gene: 3. Per the germline V gene, CDR1 is SGHRS and CDR2 is YFSETQ. CDR3 residues: CASSLQRGGPGELFF. The CDR3 DNA reads TGCGCCAGCAGCTTGCAGCGGGGGGGTCCCGGGGAGCTGTTTTTT. The full variable domain, in which reference TRBV5-1 and TRBJ2-2 provide the parts outside the CDR3, is KAGVTQTPRYLIKTRGQQVTLSCSPISGHRSVSWYQQTPGQGLQFLFEYFSETQRNKGNFPGRFSGRQFSNSRSEMNVSTLELGDSALYLCASSLQRGGPGELFFGEGSRLTVL.

DNA of the CDR3: TGCAGTGTTCCGGGAGATACTGAAGCTTTCTTT. Protein product: CSVPGDTEAFF. This chain joins TRBV20-1 and TRBJ1-1, with D hard to call. Trimming removed 7 bases from V and 5 bases from J, with 11 bases in between. The germline gives CDR1 DFQATT, CDR2 SNEGSKA (reference sequence). The CDR3 covers 11 residues.

This clone appeared a single time. This rearrangement joins TRBV7-9 to TRBJ1-1; TRBD1 is a possible D gene (5 bases). The germline V gene has CDR1 SEHNR and CDR2 FQNEAQ (reference sequence). CDR3 length equals 16 residues. The germline V and J ends were trimmed by 1 base and 5 bases, with 17 bases remaining between them. DNA of the CDR3: TGTGCCAGCAGCTTAGGATCCTTCGGGGGACTTACTGAAGCTTTCTTT. Protein: CASSLGSFGGLTEAFF.

In its sample, this clone was seen a few times. The CDR3 sequence: CASSFNPPGWGETQYF. CDR3 nucleotides: TGTGCCAGCAGTTTCAACCCCCCGGGCTGGGGAGAGACCCAGTACTTC. The chain has TRBV27 and TRBJ2-5; no reliable D call. Germline CDR1 is MNHEY and CDR2 is SMNVEV (reference sequence). V shed 3 bases and J shed 4 bases, with 18 bases lying between them. The CDR3 is 16 amino acids.

The chain has TRBV28 and TRBJ2-2; D remains ambiguous. The CDR3 contains 15 residues. The V end was cut by 8 bases, the J end by 4 bases, with 17 bases between. Per germline, CDR1 MDHEN and CDR2 SYDVKM. The CDR3 DNA reads TGTGCCAGCCGTCCCCCCGAAAGGTTCACCGGGGAGCTGTTTTTT. This encodes CASRPPERFTGELFF.

The chain combines TRBV7-3 with TRBJ2-1; 8 bases fit TRBD1. Germline lookup yields CDR1 SGHTA and CDR2 FQGTGA. The CDR3 is made up of 16 amino acids. V gave up 2 bases and J gave up 6 bases; unmatched junction bases: 9. The CDR3 is CASSLSSDRGPNEQFF. In nucleotides, the CDR3 is TGTGCCAGCAGCTTATCGTCAGACAGGGGCCCCAATGAGCAGTTCTTC. Full variable domain (remainder filled in from reference TRBV7-3 and TRBJ2-1): GAGVSQTPSNKVTEKGKYVELRCDPISGHTALYWYRQSLGQGPEFLIYFQGTGAADDSGLPNDRFFAVRPEGSVSTLKIQRTERGDSAVYLCASSLSSDRGPNEQFFGPGTRLTVL.

This chain connects TRBV2 to TRBJ1-2; 8 nucleotides match TRBD1. This CDR3 is 15 amino acids long. The trim removed 7 bases at V and 8 bases at J, leaving 15 bases unmatched. Looked up from germline, CDR1 is SNHLY and CDR2 is FYNNEI. CDR3 in DNA: TGTGCCAGCAAGGAGCAGGGGGCGCGAGCGTCGGGCTACACCTTC. Its translation is CASKEQGARASGYTF. The entire variable domain, with the rest obtained from reference TRBV2 and TRBJ1-2, is as follows: EPEVTQTPSHQVTQMGQEVILRCVPISNHLYFYWYRQILGQKVEFLVSFYNNEISEKSEIFDDQFSVERPDGSNFTLKIRSTKLEDSAMYFCASKEQGARASGYTFGSGTRLTVV.

CDR3 region: CASSPNGQGAHEQYF. CDR3 DNA sequence: TGTGCCAGTAGTCCCAACGGACAGGGGGCCCACGAGCAGTACTTC. The chain links TRBV19 to TRBJ2-7; the match to TRBD1 covers 11 bases. The germline CDR1 and CDR2 sequences are LNHDA and SQIVND (reference sequence). With V trimmed by 5 bases and J by 5 bases, 8 bases remained unmatched. The CDR3 sequence is 15 residues long.